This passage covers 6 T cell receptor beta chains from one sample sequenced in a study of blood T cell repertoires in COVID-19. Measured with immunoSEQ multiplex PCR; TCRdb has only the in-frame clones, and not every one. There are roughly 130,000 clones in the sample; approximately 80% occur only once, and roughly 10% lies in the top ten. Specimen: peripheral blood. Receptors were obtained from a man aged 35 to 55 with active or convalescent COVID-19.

This CDR3 reads CASRSTGDSNQPQHF. CDR3 DNA sequence: TGCGCCAGCAGGTCCACAGGGGATAGCAATCAGCCCCAGCATTTT. The chain links TRBV10-2 to TRBJ1-5, with TRBD1 matching over 7 bases. V dropped 6 bases and J dropped 0; count of bases not matched to a gene: 5. The CDR3 spans 15 residues. Germline CDR1 WSHSY, CDR2 SAAADI.

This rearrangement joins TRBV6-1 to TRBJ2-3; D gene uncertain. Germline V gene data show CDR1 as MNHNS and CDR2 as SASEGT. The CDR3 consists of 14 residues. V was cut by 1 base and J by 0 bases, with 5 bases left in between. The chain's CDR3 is CASSEDRSTDTQYF. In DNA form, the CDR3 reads TGTGCCAGCAGTGAAGACAGAAGCACAGATACGCAGTATTTT.

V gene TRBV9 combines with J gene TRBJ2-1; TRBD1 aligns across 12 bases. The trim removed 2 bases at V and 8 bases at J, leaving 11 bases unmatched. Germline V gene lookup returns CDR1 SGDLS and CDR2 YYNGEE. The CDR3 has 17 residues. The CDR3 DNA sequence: TGTGCCAGCAGCGTGAGTTCCGGGACAGGGGGCAGGGATGAGCAGTTCTTC. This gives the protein CASSVSSGTGGRDEQFF.

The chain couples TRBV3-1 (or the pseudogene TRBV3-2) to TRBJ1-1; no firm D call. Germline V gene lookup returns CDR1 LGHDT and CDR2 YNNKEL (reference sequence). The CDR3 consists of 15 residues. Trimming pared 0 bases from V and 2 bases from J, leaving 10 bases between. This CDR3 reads CASSQDPTANTEAFF. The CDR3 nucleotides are TGTGCCAGCAGCCAAGATCCCACAGCCAACACTGAAGCTTTCTTT.

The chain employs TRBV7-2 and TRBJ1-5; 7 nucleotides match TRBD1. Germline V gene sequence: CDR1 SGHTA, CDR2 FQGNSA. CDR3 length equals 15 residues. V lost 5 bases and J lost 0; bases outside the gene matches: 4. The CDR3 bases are TGTGCCAGCAGCAATTACAGGGGTAGCAATCAGCCCCAGCATTTT. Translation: CASSNYRGSNQPQHF.

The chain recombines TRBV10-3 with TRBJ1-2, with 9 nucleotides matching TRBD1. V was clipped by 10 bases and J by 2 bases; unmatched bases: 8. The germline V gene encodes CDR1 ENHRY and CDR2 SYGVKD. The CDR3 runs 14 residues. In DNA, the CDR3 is TGTGCCACGTCCGGGACAGGGAAGAACTATGGCTACACCTTC. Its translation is CATSGTGKNYGYTF.